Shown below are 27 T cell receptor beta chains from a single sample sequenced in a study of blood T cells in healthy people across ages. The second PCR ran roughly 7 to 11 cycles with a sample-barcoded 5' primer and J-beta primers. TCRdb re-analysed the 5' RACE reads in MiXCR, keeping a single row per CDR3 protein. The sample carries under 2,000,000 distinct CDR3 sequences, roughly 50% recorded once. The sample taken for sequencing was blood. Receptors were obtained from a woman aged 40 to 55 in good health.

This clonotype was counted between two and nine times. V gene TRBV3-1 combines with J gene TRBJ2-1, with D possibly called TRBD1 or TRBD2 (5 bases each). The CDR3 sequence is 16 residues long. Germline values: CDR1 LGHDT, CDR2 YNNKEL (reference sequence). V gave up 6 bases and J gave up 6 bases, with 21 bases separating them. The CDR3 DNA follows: TGTGCCAGCAGACCGAGTACAGGATCGGGGTTCAATGAGCAGTTCTTC. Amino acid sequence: CASRPSTGSGFNEQFF.

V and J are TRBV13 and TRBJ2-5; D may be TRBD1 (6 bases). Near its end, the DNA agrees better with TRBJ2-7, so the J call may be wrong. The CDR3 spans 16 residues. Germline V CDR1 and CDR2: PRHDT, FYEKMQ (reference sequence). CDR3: CASSLATGKGNYEQYF. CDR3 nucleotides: TGTGCCAGCAGCTTAGCGACAGGAAAAGGAAACTACGAGCAGTACTTC.

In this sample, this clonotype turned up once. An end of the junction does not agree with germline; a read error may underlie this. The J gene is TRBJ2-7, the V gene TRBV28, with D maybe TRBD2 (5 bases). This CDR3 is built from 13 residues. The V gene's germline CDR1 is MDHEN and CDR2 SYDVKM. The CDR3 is CASNGLAEYERYF. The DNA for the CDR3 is TGTGCCAGCAACGGTCTAGCAGAGTACGAGCGGTACTTC.

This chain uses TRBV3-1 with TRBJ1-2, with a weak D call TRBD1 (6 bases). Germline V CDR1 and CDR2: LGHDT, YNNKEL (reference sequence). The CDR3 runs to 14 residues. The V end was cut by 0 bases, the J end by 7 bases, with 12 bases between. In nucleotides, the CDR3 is TGTGCCAGCAGCCAAGATCAAAGGGGGGCTGGCTACACCTTC. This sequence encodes CASSQDQRGAGYTF.

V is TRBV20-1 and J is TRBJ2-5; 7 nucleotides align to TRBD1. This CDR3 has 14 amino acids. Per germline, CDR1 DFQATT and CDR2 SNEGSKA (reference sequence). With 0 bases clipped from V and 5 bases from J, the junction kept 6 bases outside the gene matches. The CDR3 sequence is CSARDLHRGETQYF. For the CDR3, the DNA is TGCAGTGCTAGAGATTTGCACAGGGGTGAGACCCAGTACTTC.

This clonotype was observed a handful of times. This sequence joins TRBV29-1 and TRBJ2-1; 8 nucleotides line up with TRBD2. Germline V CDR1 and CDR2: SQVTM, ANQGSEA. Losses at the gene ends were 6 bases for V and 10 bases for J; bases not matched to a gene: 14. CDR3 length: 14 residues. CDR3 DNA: TGCAGCGTAGATCTAGCGGGCTCACTCGGGGAGCAGTTCTTC. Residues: CSVDLAGSLGEQFF.

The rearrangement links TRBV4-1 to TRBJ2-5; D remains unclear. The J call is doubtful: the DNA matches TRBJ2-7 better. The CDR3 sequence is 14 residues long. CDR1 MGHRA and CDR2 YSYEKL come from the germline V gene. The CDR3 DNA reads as TGCGCCAGCAGCCAAGACCCCGACATGTACGAGCAGTACTTC. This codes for CASSQDPDMYEQYF.

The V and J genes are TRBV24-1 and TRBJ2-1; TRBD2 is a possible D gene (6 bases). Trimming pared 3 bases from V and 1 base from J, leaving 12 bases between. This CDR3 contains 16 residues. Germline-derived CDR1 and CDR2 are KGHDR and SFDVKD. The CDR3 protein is CATSDSRGGSYNEQFF. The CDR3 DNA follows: TGTGCCACCAGTGATAGTAGGGGAGGTTCCTACAATGAGCAGTTCTTC.

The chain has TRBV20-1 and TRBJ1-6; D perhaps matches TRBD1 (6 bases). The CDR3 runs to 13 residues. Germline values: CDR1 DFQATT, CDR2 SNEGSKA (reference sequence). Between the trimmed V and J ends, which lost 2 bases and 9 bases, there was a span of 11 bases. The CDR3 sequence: CSARHMDSSPLHF. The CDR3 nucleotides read TGCAGTGCTAGACACATGGACAGTTCACCCCTCCACTTT.

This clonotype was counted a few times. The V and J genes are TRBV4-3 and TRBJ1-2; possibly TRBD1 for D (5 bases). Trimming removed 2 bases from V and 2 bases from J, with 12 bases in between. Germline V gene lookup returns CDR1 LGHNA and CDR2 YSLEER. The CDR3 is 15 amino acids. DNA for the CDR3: TGCGCCAGCAGCCAACTCATGACAGTAAACTATGGCTACACCTTC. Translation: CASSQLMTVNYGYTF.

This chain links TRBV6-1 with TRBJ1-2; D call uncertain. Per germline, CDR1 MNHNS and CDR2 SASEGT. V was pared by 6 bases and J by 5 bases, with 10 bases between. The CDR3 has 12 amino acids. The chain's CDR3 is CASSADTYGYTF. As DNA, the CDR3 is TGTGCCAGCAGCGCAGACACGTATGGCTACACCTTC.

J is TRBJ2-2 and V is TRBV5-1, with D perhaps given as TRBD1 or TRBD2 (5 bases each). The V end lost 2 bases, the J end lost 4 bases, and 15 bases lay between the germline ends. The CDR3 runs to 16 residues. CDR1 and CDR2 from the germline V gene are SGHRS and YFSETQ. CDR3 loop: CASSFGLERGTGELFF. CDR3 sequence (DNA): TGCGCCAGCAGCTTTGGCCTAGAGAGGGGCACCGGGGAGCTGTTTTTT.

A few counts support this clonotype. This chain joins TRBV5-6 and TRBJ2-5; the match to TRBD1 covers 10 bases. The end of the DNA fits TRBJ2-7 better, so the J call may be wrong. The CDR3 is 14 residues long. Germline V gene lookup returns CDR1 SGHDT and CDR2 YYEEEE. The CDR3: CASRGRTGGYEQYF. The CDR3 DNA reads TGTGCCAGCAGGGGACGGACAGGGGGCTACGAGCAGTACTTC.

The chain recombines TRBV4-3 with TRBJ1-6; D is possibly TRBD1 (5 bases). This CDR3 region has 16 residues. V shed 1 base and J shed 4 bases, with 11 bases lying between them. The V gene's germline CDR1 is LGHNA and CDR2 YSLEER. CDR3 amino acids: CASSQGTTAYNSPLHF. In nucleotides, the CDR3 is TGCGCCAGCAGCCAAGGGACGACAGCGTATAATTCACCCCTCCACTTT.

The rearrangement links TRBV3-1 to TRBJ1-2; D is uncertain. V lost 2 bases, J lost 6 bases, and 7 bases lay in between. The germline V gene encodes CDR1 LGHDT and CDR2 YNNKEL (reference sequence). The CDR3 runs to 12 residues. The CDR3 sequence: CASSQPTHGYTF. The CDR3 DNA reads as TGTGCCAGCAGCCAACCCACGCATGGCTACACCTTC.

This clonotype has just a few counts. The CDR3 reads CASRSQGLETQYF. DNA for the CDR3: TGTGCCAGCAGGTCCCAGGGACTAGAGACCCAGTACTTC. The chain has TRBV28 and TRBJ2-5, with a tentative D call TRBD2 (6 bases). This CDR3 spans 13 amino acids. Germline CDR1 is MDHEN and CDR2 is SYDVKM. Trimming stripped 6 bases from V and 4 bases from J, with 12 bases between.

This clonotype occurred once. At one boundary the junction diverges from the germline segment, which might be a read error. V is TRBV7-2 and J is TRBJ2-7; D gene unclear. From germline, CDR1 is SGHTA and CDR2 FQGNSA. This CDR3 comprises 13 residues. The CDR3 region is CANSPAWAYEQYF. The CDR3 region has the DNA TGTGCCAACAGCCCCGCCTGGGCCTACGAGCAGTACTTC.

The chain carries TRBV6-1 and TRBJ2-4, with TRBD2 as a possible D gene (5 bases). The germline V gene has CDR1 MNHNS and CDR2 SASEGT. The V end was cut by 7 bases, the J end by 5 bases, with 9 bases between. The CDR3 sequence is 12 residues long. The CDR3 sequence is CASIHGENIQYF. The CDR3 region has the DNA TGTGCCAGCATCCACGGGGAAAACATTCAGTACTTC.

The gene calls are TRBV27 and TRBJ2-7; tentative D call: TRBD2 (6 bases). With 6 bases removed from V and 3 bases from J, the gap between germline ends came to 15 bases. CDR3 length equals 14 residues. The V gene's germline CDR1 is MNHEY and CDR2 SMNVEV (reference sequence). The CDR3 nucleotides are TGTGCCAGCAGCCTGGGGAGGCCCCGCTACGAGCAGTACTTC. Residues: CASSLGRPRYEQYF.

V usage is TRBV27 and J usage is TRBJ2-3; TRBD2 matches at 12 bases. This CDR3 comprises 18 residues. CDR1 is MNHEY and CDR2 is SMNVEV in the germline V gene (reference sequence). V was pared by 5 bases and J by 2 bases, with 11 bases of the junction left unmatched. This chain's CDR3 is CASSPSLLAGGATDTQYF. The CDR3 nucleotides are TGTGCCAGCAGTCCCTCTCTCCTAGCGGGGGGGGCCACAGATACGCAGTATTTT.

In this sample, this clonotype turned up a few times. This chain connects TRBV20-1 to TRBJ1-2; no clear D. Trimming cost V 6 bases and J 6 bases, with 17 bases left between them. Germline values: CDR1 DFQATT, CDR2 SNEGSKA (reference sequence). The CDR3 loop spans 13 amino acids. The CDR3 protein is CSAHPTASDGYTF. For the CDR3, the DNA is TGCAGTGCGCATCCTACAGCTAGCGATGGCTACACCTTC.

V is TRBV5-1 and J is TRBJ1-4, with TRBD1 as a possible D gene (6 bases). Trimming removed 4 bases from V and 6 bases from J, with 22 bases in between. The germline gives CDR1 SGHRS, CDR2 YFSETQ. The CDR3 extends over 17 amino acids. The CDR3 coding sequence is TGCGCCAGCAGCCCCACGGGGGCAGGTCCTAGTGATGAAAAACTGTTTTTT. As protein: CASSPTGAGPSDEKLFF. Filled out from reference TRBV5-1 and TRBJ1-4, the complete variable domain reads KAGVTQTPRYLIKTRGQQVTLSCSPISGHRSVSWYQQTPGQGLQFLFEYFSETQRNKGNFPGRFSGRQFSNSRSEMNVSTLELGDSALYLCASSPTGAGPSDEKLFFGSGTQLSVL.

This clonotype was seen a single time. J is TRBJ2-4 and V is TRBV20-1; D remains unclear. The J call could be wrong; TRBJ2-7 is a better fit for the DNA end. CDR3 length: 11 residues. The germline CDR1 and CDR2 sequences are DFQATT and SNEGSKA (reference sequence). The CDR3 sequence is CAGRNDCEQYF. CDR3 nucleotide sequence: TGCGCCGGAAGGAACGATTGCGAGCAGTACTTC.

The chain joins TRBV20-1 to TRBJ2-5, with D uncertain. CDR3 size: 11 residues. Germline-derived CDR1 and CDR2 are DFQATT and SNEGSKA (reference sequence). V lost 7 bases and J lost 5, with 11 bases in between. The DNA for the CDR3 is TGCAGTGTTTCGGACCGGGAGACCCAGTACTTC. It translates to CSVSDRETQYF.

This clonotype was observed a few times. The CDR3 sequence is CASQGWEETQYF. The CDR3 DNA is TGTGCGAGTCAGGGGTGGGAAGAGACCCAGTACTTC. V gene TRBV7-2 combines with J gene TRBJ2-5; possible D gene TRBD1, 6 bases. This CDR3 spans 12 amino acids. Germline V gene data show CDR1 as SGHTA and CDR2 as FQGNSA.

CDR3 nucleotide sequence: TGTGCCACCAGCGTCGGGACTACCCAAGAGACCCAGTACTTC. Its translation: CATSVGTTQETQYF. This chain uses TRBV15 with TRBJ2-5, with 7 bases aligning to TRBD2. Germline-derived CDR1 and CDR2 are LNHNV and YYDKDF (reference sequence). V dropped 5 bases and J dropped 1; count of bases not matched to a gene: 4. This CDR3 region has 14 residues. Together with reference TRBV15 and TRBJ2-5, the CDR3 gives the full variable domain: DAMVIQNPRYQVTQFGKPVTLSCSQTLNHNVMYWYQQKSSQAPKLLFHYYDKDFNNEADTPDNFQSRRPNTSFCFLDIRSPGLGDTAMYLCATSVGTTQETQYFGPGTRLLVL.

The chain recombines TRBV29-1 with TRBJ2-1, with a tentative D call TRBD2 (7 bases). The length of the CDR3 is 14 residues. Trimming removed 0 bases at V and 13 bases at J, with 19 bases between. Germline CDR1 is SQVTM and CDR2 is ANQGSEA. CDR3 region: CSVEETGREETQFF. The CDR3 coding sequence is TGCAGCGTTGAAGAAACAGGGAGGGAGGAGACCCAGTTCTTC.